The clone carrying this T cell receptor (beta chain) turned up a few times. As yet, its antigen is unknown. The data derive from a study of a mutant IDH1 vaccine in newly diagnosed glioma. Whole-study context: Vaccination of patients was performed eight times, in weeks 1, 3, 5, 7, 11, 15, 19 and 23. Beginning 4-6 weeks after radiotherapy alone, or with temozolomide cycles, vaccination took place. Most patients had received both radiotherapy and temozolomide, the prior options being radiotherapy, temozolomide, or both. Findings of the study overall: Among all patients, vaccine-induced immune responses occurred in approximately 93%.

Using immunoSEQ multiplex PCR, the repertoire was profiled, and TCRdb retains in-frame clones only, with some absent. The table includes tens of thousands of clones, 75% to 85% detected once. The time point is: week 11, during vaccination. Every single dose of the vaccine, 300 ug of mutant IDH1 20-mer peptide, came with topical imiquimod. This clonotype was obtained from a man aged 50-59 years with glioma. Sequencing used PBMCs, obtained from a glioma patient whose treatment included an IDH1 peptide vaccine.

CDR3 nucleotides: TGTGCCAGCAGTGAAGTGACGGCAGGGCCAAACTCACCCCTCCACTTT. Translation gives CASSEVTAGPNSPLHF. The chain has TRBV2 and TRBJ1-6; perhaps TRBD1 as D (5 bases). Germline assignment: CDR1 SNHLY and CDR2 FYNNEI. This CDR3 contains 16 residues. V was shortened by 1 base and J by 10 bases, with 17 bases between the two germline ends.